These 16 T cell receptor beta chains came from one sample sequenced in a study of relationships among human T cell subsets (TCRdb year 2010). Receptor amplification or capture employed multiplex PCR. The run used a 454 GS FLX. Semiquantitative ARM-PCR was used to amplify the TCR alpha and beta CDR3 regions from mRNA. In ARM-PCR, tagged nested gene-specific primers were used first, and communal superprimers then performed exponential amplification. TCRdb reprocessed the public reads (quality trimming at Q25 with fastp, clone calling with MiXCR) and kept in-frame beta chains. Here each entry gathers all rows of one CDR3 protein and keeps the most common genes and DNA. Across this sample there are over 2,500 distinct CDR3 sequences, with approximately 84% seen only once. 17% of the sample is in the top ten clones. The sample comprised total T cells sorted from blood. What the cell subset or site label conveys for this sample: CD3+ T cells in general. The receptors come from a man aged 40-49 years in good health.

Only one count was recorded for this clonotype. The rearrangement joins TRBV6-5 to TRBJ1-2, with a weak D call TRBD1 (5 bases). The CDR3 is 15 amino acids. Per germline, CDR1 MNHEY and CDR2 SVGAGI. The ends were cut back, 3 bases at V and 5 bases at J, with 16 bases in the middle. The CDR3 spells CASSYSPGPQYGYTF. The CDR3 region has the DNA TGTGCCAGCAGTTATTCGCCGGGGCCACAGTATGGCTACACCTTC.

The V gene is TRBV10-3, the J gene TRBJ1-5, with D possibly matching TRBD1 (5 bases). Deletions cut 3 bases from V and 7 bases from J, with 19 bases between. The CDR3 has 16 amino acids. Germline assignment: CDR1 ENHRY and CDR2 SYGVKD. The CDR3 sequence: CAISEEVLGGRQPQHF. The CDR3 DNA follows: TGTGCCATCAGTGAAGAGGTACTTGGGGGAAGGCAGCCCCAGCATTTT.

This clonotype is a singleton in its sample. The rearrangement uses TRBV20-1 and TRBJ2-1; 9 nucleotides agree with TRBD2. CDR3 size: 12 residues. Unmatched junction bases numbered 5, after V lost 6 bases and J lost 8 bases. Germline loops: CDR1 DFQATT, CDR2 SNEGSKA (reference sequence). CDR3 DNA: TGCAGTGCGGTTAGCGGGGGCCATGAGCAGTTCTTC. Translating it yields CSAVSGGHEQFF.

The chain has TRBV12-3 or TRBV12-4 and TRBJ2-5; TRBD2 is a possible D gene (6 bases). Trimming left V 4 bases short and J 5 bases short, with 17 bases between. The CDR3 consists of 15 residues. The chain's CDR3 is CASSYGTPHQETQYF. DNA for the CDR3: TGTGCCAGCAGTTACGGGACTCCCCATCAGGAGACCCAGTACTTC.

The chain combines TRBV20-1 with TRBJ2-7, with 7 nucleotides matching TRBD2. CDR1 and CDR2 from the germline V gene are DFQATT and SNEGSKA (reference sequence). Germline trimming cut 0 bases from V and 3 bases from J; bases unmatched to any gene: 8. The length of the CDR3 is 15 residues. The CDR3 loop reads CSARDRGGRIYEQYF. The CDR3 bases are TGCAGTGCTAGAGATCGCGGGGGAAGGATCTACGAGCAGTACTTC.

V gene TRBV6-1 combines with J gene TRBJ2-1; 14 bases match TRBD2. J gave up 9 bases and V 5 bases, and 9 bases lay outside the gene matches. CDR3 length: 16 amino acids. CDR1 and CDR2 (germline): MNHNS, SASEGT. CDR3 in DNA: TGTGCCAGCAGTTACGGTGGGACTAGCGGGAGAGGTGAGCAGTTCTTC. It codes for CASSYGGTSGRGEQFF.

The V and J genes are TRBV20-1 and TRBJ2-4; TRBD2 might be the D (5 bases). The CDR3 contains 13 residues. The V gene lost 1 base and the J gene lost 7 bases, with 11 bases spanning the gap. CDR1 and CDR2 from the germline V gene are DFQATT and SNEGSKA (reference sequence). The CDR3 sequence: CSARVRAMNIQYF. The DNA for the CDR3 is TGCAGTGCTAGAGTGAGGGCGATGAACATTCAGTACTTC.

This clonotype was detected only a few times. The CDR3 bases are TGTGCCAGCAGCCAAGATTGGGAGACCCAGTACTTC. It translates to CASSQDWETQYF. The rearrangement uses TRBV14 and TRBJ2-5, with D uncertain. V lost 0 bases, J lost 5 bases, and 4 bases lay in between. The germline V gene has CDR1 SGHDN and CDR2 FVKESK. The CDR3 has 12 amino acids.

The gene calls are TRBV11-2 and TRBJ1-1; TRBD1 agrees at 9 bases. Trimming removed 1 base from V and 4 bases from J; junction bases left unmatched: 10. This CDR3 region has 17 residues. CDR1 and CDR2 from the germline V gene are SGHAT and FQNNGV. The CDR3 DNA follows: TGTGCCAGCAGCTTAGGGGCGGGACAGGGACGTCGCACTGAAGCTTTCTTT. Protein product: CASSLGAGQGRRTEAFF.

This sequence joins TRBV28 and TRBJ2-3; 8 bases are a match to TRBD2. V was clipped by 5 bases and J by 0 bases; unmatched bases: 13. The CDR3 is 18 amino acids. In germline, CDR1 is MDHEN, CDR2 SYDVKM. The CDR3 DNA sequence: TGTGCCAGCAGTCTCTACTCCCTGACTAGCGCTAGCACAGATACGCAGTATTTT. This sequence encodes CASSLYSLTSASTDTQYF.

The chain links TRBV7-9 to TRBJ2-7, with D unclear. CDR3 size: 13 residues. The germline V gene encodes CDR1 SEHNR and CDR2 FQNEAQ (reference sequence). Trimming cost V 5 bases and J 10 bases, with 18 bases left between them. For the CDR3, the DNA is TGTGCCAGCAGCCCCGACCCTAATGGGCCTCAGTACTTC. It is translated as CASSPDPNGPQYF.

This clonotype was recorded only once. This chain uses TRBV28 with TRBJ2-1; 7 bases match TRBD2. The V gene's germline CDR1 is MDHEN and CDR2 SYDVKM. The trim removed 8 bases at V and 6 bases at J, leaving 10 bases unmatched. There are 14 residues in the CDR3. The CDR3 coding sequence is TGTGCCAGCGGCGGGACTACCGGTACCAATGAGCAGTTCTTC. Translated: CASGGTTGTNEQFF.

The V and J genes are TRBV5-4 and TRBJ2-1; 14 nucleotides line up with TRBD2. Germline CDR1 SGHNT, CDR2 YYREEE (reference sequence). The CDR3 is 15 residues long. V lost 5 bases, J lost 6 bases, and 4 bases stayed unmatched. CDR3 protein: CASSRGTSGSNEQFF. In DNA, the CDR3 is TGTGCCAGCAGTCGCGGGACTAGCGGGAGCAATGAGCAGTTCTTC.

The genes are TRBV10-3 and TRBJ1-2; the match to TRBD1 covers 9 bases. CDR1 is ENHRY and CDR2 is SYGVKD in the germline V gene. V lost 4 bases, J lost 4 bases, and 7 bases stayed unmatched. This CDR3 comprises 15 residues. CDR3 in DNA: TGTGCCATCAGTGCGGGGACAGGGAAACCCTATGGCTACACCTTC. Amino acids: CAISAGTGKPYGYTF.

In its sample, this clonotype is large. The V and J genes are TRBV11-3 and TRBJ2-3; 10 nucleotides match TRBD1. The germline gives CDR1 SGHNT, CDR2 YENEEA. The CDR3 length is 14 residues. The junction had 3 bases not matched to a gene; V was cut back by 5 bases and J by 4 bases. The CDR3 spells CASSTGQGADTQYF. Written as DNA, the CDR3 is TGTGCCAGCAGCACCGGACAGGGGGCAGATACGCAGTATTTT.

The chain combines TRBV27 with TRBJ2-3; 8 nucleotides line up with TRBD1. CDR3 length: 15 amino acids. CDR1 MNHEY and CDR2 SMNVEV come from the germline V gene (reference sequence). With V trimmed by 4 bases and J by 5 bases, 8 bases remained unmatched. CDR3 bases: TGTGCCAGCAGTTCTCTTGGACAGGGTGAAGATACGCAGTATTTT. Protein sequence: CASSSLGQGEDTQYF.